The clone carrying this T cell receptor beta chain was recorded only once. What it recognizes is unknown. These data belong to a study of shared clonotypes between healthy human individuals. CDR1 and CDR2 (germline): MNHEY, SVGAGI. Unmatched junction bases numbered 9, after V lost 6 bases and J lost 6 bases. CDR3 length: 15 amino acids. Repertoires were generated with immunoSEQ multiplex PCR, while TCRdb's copy carries only in-frame clones and drops some. The sample consists of millions of clones, roughly 94% of them appearing once. Cells designated naive CD8 were CD45RO-negative and were positively selected for CCR7, with terminally differentiated effector memory CD45RA+ cells excluded. Every one of the donors was a Caucasian adult that lived in Nashville, Tennessee. Findings and limits, study-wide: Among a handful of donors, approximately 5.4% of naive CD4 clonotypes were found in common. On the whole, naive subsets had larger estimated richness than memory subsets had.

The sequence was obtained from a man younger than 35 in good health. The sample consisted of naive CD8+ T cells sorted from blood. The genes are TRBV6-5 and TRBJ2-2, with 8 bases matching TRBD1. The CDR3, as DNA: TGTGCCAGCAGACACTGGACAGGGAAGGCCGGGGAGCTGTTTTTT. It is translated as CASRHWTGKAGELFF.